This TCR beta chain came from a study of graft-versus-host responses after intestinal transplantation. This clone was found once. Its antigen remains unknown. After removal of 2 bases from V and 6 bases from J, the junction contained 6 bases not matched to a gene. Germline lookup yields CDR1 MRHNA and CDR2 SNTAGT. The CDR3 sequence is 15 residues long. Clones were sequenced by immunoSEQ multiplex PCR, and TCRdb holds only the in-frame ones, with some missing. The sample carries tens of thousands of clones, 85% to 95% recorded once. This receptor was obtained from a human donor who was the organ donor for an intestinal transplant. The V gene is TRBV6-4, the J gene TRBJ2-3, with TRBD2 matching 9 bases. The sequencing used unstimulated CD8+ T cells sorted from spleen or lymph node cells, collected before transplant. CDR3 nucleotide sequence: TGTGCCAGCAGTGACGGGGCGGGAGGGCCCGATACGCAGTATTTT. It specifies CASSDGAGGPDTQYF.